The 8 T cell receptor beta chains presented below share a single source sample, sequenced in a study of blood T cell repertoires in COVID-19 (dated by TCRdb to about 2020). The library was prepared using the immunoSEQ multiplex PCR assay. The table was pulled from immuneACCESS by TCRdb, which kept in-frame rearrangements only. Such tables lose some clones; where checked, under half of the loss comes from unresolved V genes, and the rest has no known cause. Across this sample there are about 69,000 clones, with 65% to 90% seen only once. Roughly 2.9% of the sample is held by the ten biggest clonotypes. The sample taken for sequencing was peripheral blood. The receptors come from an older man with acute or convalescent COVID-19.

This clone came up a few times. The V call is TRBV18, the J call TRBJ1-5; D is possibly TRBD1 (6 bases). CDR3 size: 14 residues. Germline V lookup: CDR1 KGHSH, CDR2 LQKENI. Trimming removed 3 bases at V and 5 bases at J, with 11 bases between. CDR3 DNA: TGTGCCAGCTCACCGCAGACAGGTGATCAGCCCCAGCATTTT. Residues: CASSPQTGDQPQHF.

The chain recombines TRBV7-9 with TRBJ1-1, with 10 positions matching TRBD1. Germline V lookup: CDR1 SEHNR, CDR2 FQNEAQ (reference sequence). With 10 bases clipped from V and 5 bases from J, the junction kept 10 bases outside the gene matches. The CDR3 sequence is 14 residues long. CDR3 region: CATNRGTGETEAFF. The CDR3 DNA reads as TGTGCCACCAATAGAGGGACAGGGGAAACTGAAGCTTTCTTT.

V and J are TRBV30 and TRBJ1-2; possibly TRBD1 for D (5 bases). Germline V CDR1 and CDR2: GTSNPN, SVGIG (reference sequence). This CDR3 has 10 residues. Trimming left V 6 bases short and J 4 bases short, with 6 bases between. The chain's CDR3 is CACRVYGYTF. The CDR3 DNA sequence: TGTGCCTGCAGGGTCTATGGCTACACCTTC.

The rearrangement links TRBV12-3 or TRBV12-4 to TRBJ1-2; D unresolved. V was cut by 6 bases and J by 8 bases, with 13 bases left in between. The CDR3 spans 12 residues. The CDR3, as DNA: TGTGCCAGCAGGACGGGGAACCGCGGCTACACCTTC. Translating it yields CASRTGNRGYTF.

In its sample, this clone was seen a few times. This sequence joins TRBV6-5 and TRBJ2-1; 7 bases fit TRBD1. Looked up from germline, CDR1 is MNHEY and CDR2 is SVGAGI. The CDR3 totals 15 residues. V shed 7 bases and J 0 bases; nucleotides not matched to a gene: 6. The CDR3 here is CASKGQKSSYNEQFF. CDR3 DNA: TGTGCCAGCAAGGGACAGAAGAGCTCCTACAATGAGCAGTTCTTC.

The CDR3 bases are TGTGCCAGCACCTTCGGGGGGAGGTCGGAGACCCAGTACTTC. This translates into CASTFGGRSETQYF. This sequence joins TRBV5-6 and TRBJ2-5, with TRBD2 matching 7 bases. The CDR3 runs 14 residues. Per germline, CDR1 SGHDT and CDR2 YYEEEE. The V gene end was trimmed by 6 bases and the J gene end by 5 bases; junction bases not matched to a gene: 10.

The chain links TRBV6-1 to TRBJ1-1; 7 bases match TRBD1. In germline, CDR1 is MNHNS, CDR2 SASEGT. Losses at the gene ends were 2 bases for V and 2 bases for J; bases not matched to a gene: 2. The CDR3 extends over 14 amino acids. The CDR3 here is CASSEPGGNTEAFF. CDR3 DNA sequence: TGTGCCAGCAGTGAACCAGGGGGTAACACTGAAGCTTTCTTT.

This CDR3 is CASSLSYRGGNTEAFF. DNA of the CDR3: TGCGCCAGCAGCTTGAGTTACAGGGGCGGGAACACTGAAGCTTTCTTT. The chain uses TRBV5-1 and TRBJ1-1; 7 positions agree with TRBD1. J gave up 1 base and V 1 base, and 7 bases lay outside the gene matches. Germline values: CDR1 SGHRS, CDR2 YFSETQ. The CDR3 spans 16 residues.